What follows are 31 T cell receptor beta chains derived from one specimen sequenced in a study of PD-L1 blockade in urothelial cancer. Here immunoSEQ multiplex PCR was the method, and the copy in TCRdb shows in-frame clones only, minus some. The table has around 110,000 clones, around nine tenths seen once. Specified time point: peripheral blood 6 weeks after treatment start. The specimen was PBMCs, collected around atezolizumab (anti-PD-L1) treatment. All receptors derive from a man aged 60-69 years with urothelial cancer.

The J gene is TRBJ1-4, the V gene TRBV30, with 7 nucleotides matching TRBD1. Germline lookup yields CDR1 GTSNPN and CDR2 SVGIG (reference sequence). The trim removed 2 bases at V and 8 bases at J, leaving 8 bases unmatched. The CDR3 is 14 residues long. As DNA, the CDR3 is TGTGCCTGGAGTTCGGGCGGGACAGCAGAAAAACTGTTTTTT. This codes for CAWSSGGTAEKLFF.

Only a few counts were recorded for this clone. CDR3 sequence reads: CASSLAGGPNEQFF. CDR3 nucleotide sequence: TGTGCCAGCAGTCTAGCGGGGGGGCCCAATGAGCAGTTCTTC. V gene TRBV28 combines with J gene TRBJ2-1, with 12 bases that match TRBD2. Germline values: CDR1 MDHEN, CDR2 SYDVKM. The CDR3 is made up of 14 amino acids. J gave up 6 bases and V 5 bases, and 2 bases lay outside the gene matches.

The rearrangement uses TRBV10-1 and TRBJ2-2; 11 bases match TRBD2. From germline, CDR1 is WNHNN and CDR2 SYGVQD (reference sequence). V lost 3 bases to trimming and J lost 4 bases; unmatched junction nucleotides: 4. This CDR3 has 16 amino acids. This CDR3 reads CASSDFLAGGTGELFF. The CDR3 coding sequence is TGCGCCAGCAGTGATTTTCTAGCGGGAGGCACCGGGGAGCTGTTTTTT.

The J gene is TRBJ1-2, the V gene TRBV9, with D perhaps TRBD1 (6 bases). The CDR3 is 16 amino acids. Trimming took off 4 bases at V and 1 base at J, with 17 bases between the two ends. Germline V lookup: CDR1 SGDLS, CDR2 YYNGEE. CDR3 coding DNA: TGTGCCAGCAGCACCCGTCCAGGGGTCCTTAACTATGGCTACACCTTC. Protein sequence: CASSTRPGVLNYGYTF.

The V call is TRBV27, the J call TRBJ2-7; 8 bases align to TRBD1. The V and J ends lost 1 base and 2 bases, in that order; junction bases with no gene match: 4. The CDR3 is made up of 15 amino acids. Germline V gene lookup returns CDR1 MNHEY and CDR2 SMNVEV (reference sequence). As DNA, the CDR3 is TGTGCCAGCAGTTTATTACAGGGGGTTCCCTACGAGCAGTACTTC. This encodes CASSLLQGVPYEQYF.

V gene TRBV7-9 combines with J gene TRBJ1-3; TRBD1 matches 7 bases. Germline V gene sequence: CDR1 SEHNR, CDR2 FQNEAQ (reference sequence). Trimming removed 5 bases from V and 0 bases from J; junction bases left unmatched: 13. This CDR3 contains 18 residues. CDR3 DNA sequence: TGTGCCAGCAGCCCAGAGAGACAGGGAGGTTTCTCTGGAAACACCATATATTTT. Translated: CASSPERQGGFSGNTIYF. Based on the CDR3 plus reference TRBV7-9 and TRBJ1-3, the full variable domain is DTGVSQNPRHKITKRGQNVTFRCDPISEHNRLYWYRQTLGQGPEFLTYFQNEAQLEKSRLLSDRFSAERPKGSFSTLEIQRTEQGDSAMYLCASSPERQGGFSGNTIYFGEGSWLTVV.

This clone was found once. V is TRBV7-3 and J is TRBJ2-3; 9 bases align to TRBD2. V trimming: 0 bases; J trimming: 1 base; junction bases outside the gene matches: 5. The CDR3 is 17 residues long. CDR1 and CDR2 from the germline V gene are SGHTA and FQGTGA. CDR3 sequence (DNA): TGTGCCAGCAGCTTAACGTTGGGCGGGGGGGGCACAGATACGCAGTATTTT. Protein sequence: CASSLTLGGGGTDTQYF.

This chain uses TRBV9 with TRBJ1-1; D is unclear. Germline V lookup: CDR1 SGDLS, CDR2 YYNGEE. The CDR3 has 16 residues. Trimming took 0 bases from V and 0 from J, leaving 12 bases between them. The CDR3 bases are TGTGCCAGCAGCGTAGCAGAGGGTTCTGTGAACACTGAAGCTTTCTTT. It is translated as CASSVAEGSVNTEAFF.

V is TRBV9 and J is TRBJ2-2; weak D call: TRBD2 (7 bases). The germline V gene has CDR1 SGDLS and CDR2 YYNGEE. CDR3 length: 16 amino acids. Trimming removed 0 bases from V and 5 bases from J, with 14 bases in between. CDR3 loop: CASSVAHGGRTGELFF. As DNA, the CDR3 is TGTGCCAGCAGCGTAGCTCACGGGGGGCGAACCGGGGAGCTGTTTTTT. Full variable domain (remainder filled in from reference TRBV9 and TRBJ2-2): DSGVTQTPKHLITATGQRVTLRCSPRSGDLSVYWYQQSLDQGLQFLIQYYNGEERAKGNILERFSAQQFPDLHSELNLSSLELGDSALYFCASSVAHGGRTGELFFGEGSRLTVL.

V usage is TRBV14 and J usage is TRBJ1-1, with 7 bases matching TRBD1. V was pared by 4 bases and J by 0 bases, with 5 bases of the junction left unmatched. CDR1 SGHDN and CDR2 FVKESK come from the germline V gene. The CDR3 is made up of 15 amino acids. The CDR3 reads CASSPSDRLNTEAFF. As DNA, the CDR3 is TGTGCCAGCAGCCCCTCGGACAGGCTGAACACTGAAGCTTTCTTT.

This sequence joins TRBV9 and TRBJ2-7; 8 bases fit TRBD2. V lost 0 bases, J lost 3 bases, and 2 bases stayed unmatched. CDR1 is SGDLS and CDR2 is YYNGEE in the germline V gene. CDR3 size: 14 residues. CDR3 amino acids: CASSVGRGVYEQYF. CDR3 nucleotides: TGTGCCAGCAGCGTAGGGCGGGGGGTCTACGAGCAGTACTTC.

V and J are TRBV5-1 and TRBJ2-5; TRBD1 is a possible D gene (6 bases). This CDR3 contains 14 residues. V was pared by 3 bases and J by 5 bases, with 14 bases between. Germline loops: CDR1 SGHRS, CDR2 YFSETQ. The CDR3 is CASSSQGNGETQYF. The CDR3 DNA is TGCGCCAGCAGCTCCCAGGGGAATGGTGAGACCCAGTACTTC.

V usage is TRBV6-6 and J usage is TRBJ2-7, with D tentatively TRBD1 (6 bases). The CDR3 covers 15 residues. Trimming removed 6 bases at V and 3 bases at J, with 18 bases between. Germline V lookup: CDR1 MNHNY, CDR2 SVGAGI (reference sequence). CDR3 protein: CASRAGTFGLYEQYF. The CDR3 DNA reads TGTGCCAGCAGAGCCGGGACATTCGGCCTCTACGAGCAGTACTTC.

This clone came up once. The rearrangement joins TRBV6-5 to TRBJ2-1, with TRBD2 matching 13 bases. J was trimmed by 6 bases and V by 6 bases; bases with no gene match: 5. CDR1 is MNHEY, CDR2 SVGAGI, per germline. This CDR3 has 15 amino acids. The DNA for the CDR3 is TGTGCCAGCAGACTACTAGCGGGGGGGACCAATGAGCAGTTCTTC. Encoded protein: CASRLLAGGTNEQFF.

This chain links TRBV11-2 with TRBJ1-3, with unresolved D. CDR1 and CDR2 (germline): SGHAT, FQNNGV. The V end lost 5 bases, the J end lost 1 base, and 3 bases lay between the germline ends. The CDR3 sequence is 12 residues long. CDR3 sequence: CASSPSGNTIYF. CDR3 in DNA: TGTGCCAGCAGCCCATCTGGAAACACCATATATTTT. The full variable domain, its missing parts supplied by reference TRBV11-2 and TRBJ1-3, is EAGVAQSPRYKIIEKRQSVAFWCNPISGHATLYWYQQILGQGPKLLIQFQNNGVVDDSQLPKDRFSAERLKGVDSTLKIQPAKLEDSAVYLCASSPSGNTIYFGEGSWLTVV.

The chain carries TRBV7-3 and TRBJ2-7, with D hard to call. CDR1 is SGHTA, CDR2 FQGTGA, per germline. This CDR3 has 13 residues. Trimming took off 0 bases at V and 5 bases at J, with 8 bases between the two ends. The CDR3 region has the DNA TGTGCCAGCAGCTTAACGGGCTTCGACGAGCAGTACTTC. It translates to CASSLTGFDEQYF.

The chain carries TRBV5-5 and TRBJ1-2; 9 bases line up with TRBD1. J lost 8 bases, V lost 6 bases, and 17 bases had no gene match. Looked up from germline, CDR1 is SGHKS and CDR2 is YYEKEE (reference sequence). The CDR3 spans 16 residues. CDR3 in DNA: TGTGCCAGCACCTGGGGTGAACCGGGACAGGGACGCGGCTACACCTTC. Translation: CASTWGEPGQGRGYTF.

J is TRBJ1-1 and V is TRBV6-6, with a possible D match to TRBD1 (5 bases). The CDR3 is made up of 14 amino acids. The germline V gene encodes CDR1 MNHNY and CDR2 SVGAGI (reference sequence). V was cut by 2 bases and J by 7 bases, with 14 bases left in between. CDR3 region: CASSYRGLGNEAFF. CDR3 bases: TGTGCCAGCAGTTACAGGGGCCTAGGTAATGAAGCTTTCTTT.

The J gene is TRBJ2-3, the V gene TRBV11-3; possibly TRBD1 for D (5 bases). The CDR3 spans 13 residues. Germline CDR1 SGHNT, CDR2 YENEEA. Between the trimmed V and J ends, which lost 5 bases and 1 base, there was a span of 7 bases. The CDR3 protein is CASSLQGTDTQYF. In DNA, the CDR3 is TGTGCCAGCAGCCTACAGGGCACAGATACGCAGTATTTT.

The chain links TRBV19 to TRBJ2-5; 10 bases match TRBD2. Germline CDR1 is LNHDA and CDR2 is SQIVND (reference sequence). Trimming took 8 bases from V and 5 from J; bases not matched to a gene: 14. This CDR3 comprises 16 residues. CDR3: CASRRLAGNTGETQYF. In DNA, the CDR3 is TGTGCCAGTCGTCGACTAGCGGGTAACACGGGGGAGACCCAGTACTTC.

The chain recombines TRBV5-1 with TRBJ2-5; 8 bases agree with TRBD2. The CDR3 spans 15 residues. After removal of 0 bases from V and 5 bases from J, the junction contained 6 bases not matched to a gene. CDR1 is SGHRS and CDR2 is YFSETQ in the germline V gene. CDR3 region: CASSLGSGGPETQYF. The CDR3 nucleotides read TGCGCCAGCAGCTTGGGATCGGGGGGGCCTGAGACCCAGTACTTC.

The chain is built from TRBV6-1 and TRBJ1-5, with a possible D match to TRBD1 (5 bases). Trimming left V 4 bases short and J 4 bases short, with 17 bases between. Per germline, CDR1 MNHNS and CDR2 SASEGT. This CDR3 region has 16 residues. CDR3 bases: TGTGCCAGCAGTGTAACACATGGGGGGGGAAATCAGCCCCAGCATTTT. It specifies CASSVTHGGGNQPQHF.

The chain has TRBV7-2 and TRBJ2-1; D possibly corresponds to TRBD2 (5 bases). The CDR3 runs to 15 residues. Germline V lookup: CDR1 SGHTA, CDR2 FQGNSA. V lost 4 bases and J lost 3, with 13 bases in between. CDR3 sequence (DNA): TGTGCCAGCAGCTCTAAACGAGGGAGCTACAATGAGCAGTTCTTC. Residues: CASSSKRGSYNEQFF. Full variable domain (rest looked up from reference TRBV7-2 and TRBJ2-1): GAGVSQSPSNKVTEKGKDVELRCDPISGHTALYWYRQSLGQGLEFLIYFQGNSAPDKSGLPSDRFSAERTGGSVSTLTIQRTQQEDSAVYLCASSSKRGSYNEQFFGPGTRLTVL.

The rearrangement uses TRBV11-2 and TRBJ2-1; D is uncertain. V dropped 3 bases and J dropped 0 bases, with 12 bases sitting between them. This CDR3 contains 16 residues. Germline values: CDR1 SGHAT, CDR2 FQNNGV. Written as DNA, the CDR3 is TGTGCCAGCAGCTTTTTAGCCGGTAGCTCCTACAATGAGCAGTTCTTC. It is translated as CASSFLAGSSYNEQFF.

The gene calls are TRBV5-6 and TRBJ2-1; 15 bases align to TRBD2. Trimming at V came to 0 bases and at J to 2 bases, leaving 6 bases not matched to a gene. CDR1 and CDR2 from the germline V gene are SGHDT and YYEEEE. The CDR3 runs to 19 residues. In nucleotides, the CDR3 is TGTGCCAGCAGCTTGGCCGGACTAGCGGGAGGGCCCCCCTACAATGAGCAGTTCTTC. This codes for CASSLAGLAGGPPYNEQFF.

The chain joins TRBV19 to TRBJ1-2; possible D gene TRBD1, 5 bases. The CDR3 is 16 residues long. Trimming stripped 6 bases from V and 3 bases from J, with 20 bases between. In germline, CDR1 is LNHDA, CDR2 SQIVND (reference sequence). The CDR3 DNA sequence: TGTGCCAGTAGACCCCTGGACACGCCGTTTGACTATGGCTACACCTTC. Translation gives CASRPLDTPFDYGYTF.

This clone was seen a few times. This rearrangement joins TRBV14 to TRBJ2-7; 7 bases match TRBD2. The J segment lost 3 bases and the V segment lost 0 bases, leaving 8 bases of the junction unmatched. CDR1 is SGHDN and CDR2 is FVKESK in the germline V gene. The CDR3 loop spans 16 amino acids. The CDR3 protein is CASSQENKRDDYEQYF. CDR3 bases: TGTGCCAGCAGCCAAGAGAATAAGCGGGACGACTACGAGCAGTACTTC.

The chain combines TRBV7-2 with TRBJ1-2; 7 positions match TRBD1. This CDR3 is 14 amino acids long. Germline assignment: CDR1 SGHTA and CDR2 FQGNSA. V lost 1 base, J lost 7 bases, and 6 bases stayed unmatched. The CDR3 region is CASSLGAEGAGYTF. CDR3 nucleotide sequence: TGTGCCAGCAGCTTAGGCGCTGAGGGGGCTGGCTACACCTTC.

This clone has a handful of counts. The rearrangement joins TRBV9 to TRBJ1-1; 8 bases fit TRBD1. The junction had 9 bases not matched to a gene; V was cut back by 4 bases and J by 4 bases. Germline V gene lookup returns CDR1 SGDLS and CDR2 YYNGEE. The CDR3 length is 15 residues. The CDR3 is CASSISTGVATEAFF. The DNA of the CDR3 is TGTGCCAGCAGCATATCGACAGGGGTCGCCACTGAAGCTTTCTTT.

The chain combines TRBV5-1 with TRBJ2-3, with 11 bases identical to TRBD2. V gave up 0 bases and J gave up 2 bases; unmatched junction bases: 5. Germline CDR1 SGHRS, CDR2 YFSETQ. The CDR3 loop spans 17 amino acids. This chain's CDR3 is CASSLAVAGGYTDTQYF. CDR3 DNA sequence: TGCGCCAGCAGCTTGGCGGTAGCGGGAGGGTACACAGATACGCAGTATTTT.

The chain recombines TRBV7-2 with TRBJ2-5, with 13 bases identical to TRBD2. Trimming took 5 bases from V and 5 from J; bases not matched to a gene: 8. Germline V gene data show CDR1 as SGHTA and CDR2 as FQGNSA. The CDR3 extends over 16 amino acids. DNA of the CDR3: TGTGCCAGCAGCCGAGGGGGACTAGCGGGGCAGGAGACCCAGTACTTC. It encodes CASSRGGLAGQETQYF.